Described below is a single T cell receptor (beta chain) sequence and its context. The data originate from a study of blood T cell repertoires in COVID-19. The wider study: Sample material is recorded as cDNA or gDNA derived from T cells, B-cell-depleted T cells, or PBMCs.

The CDR3 sequence is 14 residues long. Original methodology: Using reference gene primer amplification, nucleated cell counts were estimated. Profiling relied on immunoSEQ multiplex PCR, and the TCRdb table lists in-frame clones only, not all of them. V and J calls plus clone size are reproduced from that table; the DNA served to infer D and trimming. The top ten clones hold roughly 1.2% of a sample with about 380,000 clones, 88% of them seen once. In Cohort 3, a recovered donor had either two negative PCRs, clearance, or symptom resolution. The sequence came from a woman between 18 and 29 years old who had recovered from COVID-19. This rearrangement joins TRBV21-1 to TRBJ1-1; the table's D call, TRBD1, has no DNA check behind it. TRBV21-1 is deemed a pseudogene. The sequenced sample was PBMCs or T cells enriched from blood (not recorded which). CDR3 in amino acids: CASRAQGTNTEAFF. CDR3 DNA: TGTGCCAGCAGGGCACAGGGGACGAACACTGAAGCTTTCTTT.